The 30 T cell receptor beta chains below were found in one sample sequenced in a study of shared T cell receptors in the human thymus (dated by TCRdb to the early 2020s). The receptor library was made with the immunoSEQ multiplex PCR assay. TCRdb took over this immuneACCESS table, retaining in-frame rearrangements with V and J assigned. Such tables are incomplete; in checked studies, under half of the missing clones stem from an unresolved V gene, and the remainder is unexplained. The sample records about 660,000 clones, roughly 88% of which are singletons. Of the sample, 0.0095% to 0.013% falls within the top ten clones. The sample was also linked to a second study, of human thymus T cells.

The sequenced sample consisted of thymocytes. The receptors were gathered from a boy under two years old with a congenital heart defect. Donor details come from another sample of the same person, matched by shared clones.

This clone was counted only a few times. The J gene is TRBJ1-1, the V gene TRBV5-8; perhaps TRBD1 as D (5 bases). This CDR3 spans 13 amino acids. V lost 0 bases, J lost 6 bases, and 9 bases lay in between. Per the germline V gene, CDR1 is SGHTS and CDR2 is YDEGEE. CDR3 bases: TGTGCCAGCAGCTTGGGCAGGGTCGCTGAAGCTTTCTTT. The encoded protein is CASSLGRVAEAFF. Based on the CDR3 plus reference TRBV5-8 and TRBJ1-1, the full variable domain is EAGVTQSPTHLIKTRGQQATLRCSPISGHTSVYWYQQALGLGLQFLLWYDEGEERNRGNFPPRFSGRQFPNYSSELNVNALELEDSALYLCASSLGRVAEAFFGQGTRLTVV.

The chain uses TRBV29-1 and TRBJ1-2; TRBD1 agrees at 9 bases. This CDR3 has 15 residues. Germline V gene lookup returns CDR1 SQVTM and CDR2 ANQGSEA. The trim removed 6 bases at V and 5 bases at J, leaving 13 bases unmatched. DNA for the CDR3: TGCAGCGTCCGGGACAGGGCTCATCCTCTATATGGCTACACCTTC. Translated: CSVRDRAHPLYGYTF.

The chain couples TRBV19 to TRBJ1-5; D may be TRBD1 (6 bases). The CDR3 consists of 18 residues. The V end was cut by 2 bases, the J end by 2 bases, with 19 bases between. CDR1 is LNHDA and CDR2 is SQIVND in the germline V gene (reference sequence). The CDR3: CASSIMGGGPVGNQPQHF. CDR3 nucleotides: TGTGCCAGTAGTATAATGGGCGGGGGCCCCGTTGGCAATCAGCCCCAGCATTTT.

This chain joins TRBV4-1 and TRBJ2-1, with 10 bases that match TRBD2. The germline gives CDR1 MGHRA, CDR2 YSYEKL. CDR3 length equals 18 residues. The J segment lost 2 bases and the V segment lost 4 bases, leaving 11 bases of the junction unmatched. The DNA of the CDR3 is TGCGCCAGCAGCCCGAGCAATCACGGGACTAGCGCCTACAATGAGCAGTTCTTC. Its protein product is CASSPSNHGTSAYNEQFF.

The chain carries TRBV19 and TRBJ2-1, with 9 bases aligning to TRBD2. J gave up 8 bases and V 6 bases, and 23 bases lay outside the gene matches. Germline assignment: CDR1 LNHDA and CDR2 SQIVND (reference sequence). The CDR3 is 19 amino acids. The CDR3 nucleotides read TGTGCCAGTAGCATCGAAGGTAGCGGGAGAGGGGGGGAAAGCGATGAGCAGTTCTTC. This translates into CASSIEGSGRGGESDEQFF. The full variable domain, with the rest looked up from reference TRBV19 and TRBJ2-1, is DGGITQSPKYLFRKEGQNVTLSCEQNLNHDAMYWYRQDPGQGLRLIYYSQIVNDFQKGDIAEGYSVSREKKESFPLTVTSAQKNPTAFYLCASSIEGSGRGGESDEQFFGPGTRLTVL.

The table lists this clone with a count of one. The rearrangement uses TRBV28 and TRBJ2-7, with 11 bases that match TRBD2. The germline gives CDR1 MDHEN, CDR2 SYDVKM. The CDR3 contains 17 residues. Trimming at V came to 5 bases and at J to 3 bases, leaving 12 bases not matched to a gene. CDR3 DNA: TGTGCCAGCAGTGGAAAGCCGGGACTAGCGGCCTACTACGAGCAGTACTTC. Protein product: CASSGKPGLAAYYEQYF.

This chain links TRBV11-2 with TRBJ1-3, with a weak D call TRBD1 (6 bases). From germline, CDR1 is SGHAT and CDR2 FQNNGV. CDR3 size: 16 residues. Between the trimmed V and J ends, which lost 5 bases and 6 bases, there was a span of 20 bases. CDR3 nucleotide sequence: TGTGCCAGCAGCCGCGGGGGCAGTTCTCACACAAACACCATATATTTT. The encoded protein is CASSRGGSSHTNTIYF.

V gene TRBV11-3 combines with J gene TRBJ1-3; D unclear. This CDR3 contains 16 residues. Germline V gene lookup returns CDR1 SGHNT and CDR2 YENEEA. With 5 bases removed from V and 0 bases from J, the gap between germline ends came to 14 bases. CDR3 in amino acids: CASSLGRRSSGNTIYF. The CDR3 DNA follows: TGTGCCAGCAGCCTAGGACGGAGGAGCTCTGGAAACACCATATATTTT.

The chain joins TRBV11-3 to TRBJ1-4, with 7 bases identical to TRBD1. V was clipped by 2 bases and J by 3 bases; unmatched bases: 3. From germline, CDR1 is SGHNT and CDR2 YENEEA. The CDR3 extends over 15 amino acids. CDR3 in amino acids: CASSLPGTANEKLFF. As DNA, the CDR3 is TGTGCCAGCAGCTTACCTGGGACAGCTAATGAAAAACTGTTTTTT.

The chain links TRBV7-9 to TRBJ1-1; D remains ambiguous. The CDR3 is made up of 14 amino acids. Germline V CDR1 and CDR2: SEHNR, FQNEAQ (reference sequence). Trimming shortened V by 6 bases and J by 4 bases, and 15 bases separated the two germline ends. The chain's CDR3 is CASRSAGIGTEAFF. The CDR3 bases are TGTGCCAGCAGGTCTGCGGGGATCGGCACTGAAGCTTTCTTT.

This clone was seen more than once but under ten times. This chain connects TRBV9 to TRBJ2-1; 9 nucleotides line up with TRBD2. The CDR3 contains 15 residues. Germline CDR1 is SGDLS and CDR2 is YYNGEE. V shed 3 bases, J shed 7 bases, and the junction held 8 bases outside the gene matches. For the CDR3, the DNA is TGTGCCAGCAGCGAGGCTAGCGGGGAGAGGAATGAGCAGTTCTTC. It encodes CASSEASGERNEQFF.

The chain employs TRBV27 and TRBJ2-7, with 12 bases matching TRBD1. Germline lookup yields CDR1 MNHEY and CDR2 SMNVEV (reference sequence). Trimming at V came to 4 bases and at J to 4 bases, leaving 17 bases not matched to a gene. The CDR3 is 19 residues long. In DNA form, the CDR3 reads TGTGCCAGCAGTTCTCCCGGGACAGGGGGCCGAAAAAGGGAGTACGAGCAGTACTTC. This sequence encodes CASSSPGTGGRKREYEQYF.

This sequence joins TRBV11-3 and TRBJ1-2, with D unclear. The CDR3 spans 14 residues. CDR1 and CDR2 from the germline V gene are SGHNT and YENEEA. V was clipped by 8 bases and J by 2 bases, with 15 bases between them. DNA for the CDR3: TGTGCCAGCGCCAATAGCCGACTAAACTATGGCTACACCTTC. As protein: CASANSRLNYGYTF.

The rearrangement uses TRBV6-1 and TRBJ2-1, with 8 bases matching TRBD1. In germline, CDR1 is MNHNS, CDR2 SASEGT. The CDR3 contains 16 residues. Trimming at V came to 1 base and at J to 4 bases, leaving 6 bases not matched to a gene. CDR3 region: CASSEGRGQAYNEQFF. As DNA, the CDR3 is TGTGCCAGCAGTGAAGGGAGGGGACAGGCGTACAATGAGCAGTTCTTC.

This clone has a handful of counts. The chain employs TRBV4-2 and TRBJ2-3; 7 nucleotides match TRBD2. The CDR3 is made up of 15 amino acids. The V and J ends lost 4 bases and 4 bases, in that order; junction bases with no gene match: 8. Germline CDR1 reads LGHNA; CDR2 reads YNFKEQ. CDR3 nucleotides: TGTGCCAGCAGCCTAGGGACTACGGGGCCAGATACGCAGTATTTT. Its protein product is CASSLGTTGPDTQYF.

This clone was observed a single time. This rearrangement joins TRBV7-2 to TRBJ2-5, with TRBD2 matching over 8 bases. The trim removed 5 bases at V and 5 bases at J, leaving 16 bases unmatched. From germline, CDR1 is SGHTA and CDR2 FQGNSA. The CDR3 covers 17 residues. As DNA, the CDR3 is TGTGCCAGCAGCCCAGGGACTAGTATTTTGGTTGCGGAGACCCAGTACTTC. Translated: CASSPGTSILVAETQYF. Complete variable domain (other parts from reference TRBV7-2 and TRBJ2-5): GAGVSQSPSNKVTEKGKDVELRCDPISGHTALYWYRQSLGQGLEFLIYFQGNSAPDKSGLPSDRFSAERTGGSVSTLTIQRTQQEDSAVYLCASSPGTSILVAETQYFGPGTRLLVL.

The chain is built from TRBV4-2 and TRBJ1-2; TRBD1 matches at 7 bases. The V gene end was trimmed by 0 bases and the J gene end by 5 bases; junction bases not matched to a gene: 15. Per germline, CDR1 LGHNA and CDR2 YNFKEQ. This CDR3 spans 18 amino acids. Written as DNA, the CDR3 is TGTGCCAGCAGCCAAGACCGACAGGGAGGTTGGGAGCCTTATGGCTACACCTTC. Residues: CASSQDRQGGWEPYGYTF.

V is TRBV4-2 and J is TRBJ2-1, with D possibly being TRBD2 (5 bases). This CDR3 spans 14 amino acids. Germline assignment: CDR1 LGHNA and CDR2 YNFKEQ. V lost 0 bases and J lost 10, with 13 bases in between. In DNA, the CDR3 is TGTGCCAGCAGCCAAGATAGGCCTAGCTGGGAGCAGTTCTTC. Translation: CASSQDRPSWEQFF.

The chain uses TRBV2 and TRBJ2-7, with 9 bases lining up with TRBD1. V shed 6 bases, J shed 12 bases, and the junction held 9 bases outside the gene matches. Germline assignment: CDR1 SNHLY and CDR2 FYNNEI. The CDR3 is 12 residues long. The CDR3 loop is CASRSPGQGVYF. CDR3 coding DNA: TGTGCCAGCAGGTCTCCGGGACAGGGCGTGTACTTC.

This clone was seen once. The rearrangement joins TRBV6-1 to TRBJ2-7, with D maybe TRBD1 (6 bases). The CDR3 extends over 13 amino acids. V was cut by 5 bases and J by 3 bases, with 11 bases left in between. Germline-derived CDR1 and CDR2 are MNHNS and SASEGT. The CDR3 sequence: CASSPRTDYEQYF. CDR3 sequence (DNA): TGTGCCAGCAGTCCCAGGACAGACTACGAGCAGTACTTC.

V and J are TRBV5-1 and TRBJ2-1; perhaps TRBD2 as D (5 bases). V shed 3 bases and J shed 5 bases, with 15 bases lying between them. The CDR3 is 15 amino acids. Per germline, CDR1 SGHRS and CDR2 YFSETQ. CDR3 nucleotide sequence: TGCGCCAGCAGCTCAGAGAGGGTAGGAAACAATGAGCAGTTCTTC. It specifies CASSSERVGNNEQFF.

The chain employs TRBV30 and TRBJ1-4; no definite D call. Between the trimmed V and J ends, which lost 1 base and 1 base, there was a span of 4 bases. This CDR3 has 13 amino acids. The germline gives CDR1 GTSNPN, CDR2 SVGIG (reference sequence). Here the CDR3 DNA reads TGTGCCTGGAGTGATAAAACTAATGAAAAACTGTTTTTT. Its protein is CAWSDKTNEKLFF.

The chain has TRBV6-5 and TRBJ2-7, with TRBD1 identical over 10 bases. Per germline, CDR1 MNHEY and CDR2 SVGAGI. The CDR3 runs to 15 residues. V was pared by 5 bases and J by 2 bases, with 6 bases of the junction left unmatched. The CDR3 DNA reads TGTGCCAGCAGTCCACGGACAGGGGGTACCTACGAGCAGTACTTC. Translating gives CASSPRTGGTYEQYF.

This clone appeared a single time. V usage is TRBV7-2 and J usage is TRBJ2-7; D uncertain. Trimming removed 5 bases from V and 4 bases from J, with 21 bases in between. Germline CDR1 reads SGHTA; CDR2 reads FQGNSA. The CDR3 loop spans 16 amino acids. CDR3 in DNA: TGTGCCAGCAGCCCCAGGCGCAACCCCAGCTTTTACGAGCAGTACTTC. It yields the protein CASSPRRNPSFYEQYF.

J is TRBJ1-2 and V is TRBV11-2; D not certain. This CDR3 comprises 11 residues. Trimming removed 5 bases at V and 5 bases at J, with 6 bases between. The germline V gene encodes CDR1 SGHAT and CDR2 FQNNGV. CDR3: CASSTGYGYTF. CDR3 nucleotides: TGTGCCAGCAGCACCGGGTATGGCTACACCTTC.

The V and J genes are TRBV4-2 and TRBJ2-5; D perhaps matches TRBD2 (6 bases). V was shortened by 3 bases and J by 3 bases, with 17 bases between the two germline ends. The germline V gene has CDR1 LGHNA and CDR2 YNFKEQ. The CDR3 has 16 amino acids. The CDR3 region has the DNA TGTGCCAGCAGCCATCCGGGGAGGAGCGGAGAAGAGACCCAGTACTTC. Its protein is CASSHPGRSGEETQYF.

This clone was found a few times. The genes are TRBV23-1 and TRBJ2-7; TRBD2 agrees at 8 bases. TRBV23-1 is classed as an ORF, of uncertain function. The CDR3 totals 15 residues. With 6 bases clipped from V and 3 bases from J, the junction kept 10 bases outside the gene matches. CDR3 residues: CASRTRGGAYYEQYF. CDR3 sequence (DNA): TGCGCCAGCAGAACTCGGGGGGGGGCTTACTACGAGCAGTACTTC.

This chain connects TRBV7-9 to TRBJ2-7; D might be TRBD2 (7 bases). Trimming left V 6 bases short and J 0 bases short, with 21 bases between. The germline CDR1 and CDR2 sequences are SEHNR and FQNEAQ (reference sequence). The CDR3 runs to 17 residues. CDR3 protein: CASRPRGGRERSYEQYF. The DNA for the CDR3 is TGTGCCAGCAGGCCCAGGGGTGGGCGGGAGCGCTCCTACGAGCAGTACTTC.

The V and J genes are TRBV2 and TRBJ1-5; D possibly corresponds to TRBD1 (6 bases). Between the trimmed V and J ends, which lost 9 bases and 1 base, there was a span of 19 bases. Germline V gene data show CDR1 as SNHLY and CDR2 as FYNNEI. The CDR3 spans 16 residues. CDR3 nucleotide sequence: TGTGCCAGTTTAGGGGGAGCGCGTACGAGCAATCAGCCCCAGCATTTT. Protein product: CASLGGARTSNQPQHF.

The chain couples TRBV11-3 to TRBJ2-1; D is perhaps TRBD2 (6 bases). The CDR3 runs 17 residues. V was trimmed by 5 bases and J by 0 bases, leaving 17 bases between them. Germline CDR1 and CDR2: SGHNT and YENEEA. CDR3 in amino acids: CASSTIRGLSSYNEQFF. CDR3 DNA sequence: TGTGCCAGCAGCACGATCCGGGGACTGAGCTCCTACAATGAGCAGTTCTTC.